Included here is one TCR beta chain sequence, with context. Its specificity is not known. All of the isolated RNA was reverse transcribed, so expressed TCRB transcripts were sequenced. Some clones are missing from TCRdb's copy, which holds only in-frame ones; the method was immunoSEQ multiplex PCR. This table holds tens of thousands of clones, approximately 61% found once. This sample is drawn from a study of beta chain features in type 1 diabetes. About the study: What patients shared with healthy donors was a similar profile of age, gender and cell yields. Study-level findings and limits: There was no resolution here of whether HLA type influences TCRB rearrangement. It was among patients, rather than healthy donors, that naive, central memory and Treg TCRB repertoires appeared more similar. Shortening that was moderate but significant affected the TCRB CDR3s of Type 1 diabetes patients in all four CD4+ subsets. More deletions and fewer insertions at VDJ junctions were found in patients with type 1 diabetes.

The CDR3 loop spans 14 amino acids. V was pared by 3 bases and J by 5 bases, with 4 bases of the junction left unmatched. Germline CDR1 and CDR2: SGHNT and YYREEE (reference sequence). The receptor was derived from a man under 40 with type 1 diabetes. Some clones in this sample may be carry-over from other donors' samples. Sequenced: Tregs from blood. This chain links TRBV5-4 with TRBJ2-2; 7 positions match TRBD2. CDR3 sequence: CASSWGRGTGELFF. As DNA, the CDR3 is TGTGCCAGCAGCTGGGGGAGGGGTACCGGGGAGCTGTTTTTT.